Below are 5 T cell receptor beta chains sequenced from a single sample in a study of early T cells in non-severe SARS-CoV-2 infection. TCRdb itself ran the 5' RACE reads through MiXCR, one entry per CDR3 protein. The repertoire holds 50,000 or so distinct CDR3 sequences, with roughly 13% as singletons. What was sequenced was whole blood. The receptor set was obtained from an adult who was a healthcare worker with PCR-confirmed SARS-CoV-2 infection or an uninfected control (not recorded which).

This clonotype has just a few counts. This chain connects TRBV7-9 to TRBJ2-1; TRBD1 agrees at 8 bases. This CDR3 has 11 residues. After removal of 3 bases from V and 15 bases from J, the junction contained 4 bases not matched to a gene. Germline assignment: CDR1 SEHNR and CDR2 FQNEAQ (reference sequence). CDR3: CASSFSGGSFF. CDR3 nucleotides: TGTGCCAGCAGCTTTTCAGGGGGCTCGTTCTTC.

V is TRBV29-1 and J is TRBJ2-3, with 8 bases identical to TRBD1. Per germline, CDR1 SQVTM and CDR2 ANQGSEA. The CDR3 is 15 amino acids. V trimming: 4 bases; J trimming: 0 bases; junction bases outside the gene matches: 6. The CDR3 DNA reads as TGCAGCGTTGTCGTGGACAGGGCGAGCACAGATACGCAGTATTTT. Protein sequence: CSVVVDRASTDTQYF.

J is TRBJ1-3 and V is TRBV9, with D maybe TRBD1 (6 bases). The CDR3 loop spans 18 amino acids. V was shortened by 0 bases and J by 0 bases, with 16 bases between the two germline ends. Germline lookup yields CDR1 SGDLS and CDR2 YYNGEE. CDR3 sequence: CASSVGPGVGFSGNTIYF. The CDR3 nucleotides read TGTGCCAGCAGCGTAGGTCCAGGGGTCGGGTTCTCTGGAAACACCATATATTTT.

The table lists this clonotype with a few counts. This chain links TRBV29-1 with TRBJ2-2; TRBD1 is a possible D gene (6 bases). Trimming left V 7 bases short and J 1 base short, with 10 bases between. Germline-derived CDR1 and CDR2 are SQVTM and ANQGSEA. This CDR3 has 13 residues. Here the CDR3 reads CSAKTGNTGELFF. The CDR3 DNA sequence: TGCAGCGCAAAGACAGGGAACACCGGGGAGCTGTTTTTT.

This chain uses TRBV6-1 with TRBJ2-2; TRBD1 might be the D (6 bases). V shed 5 bases and J shed 2 bases, with 12 bases lying between them. The germline V gene encodes CDR1 MNHNS and CDR2 SASEGT. This CDR3 comprises 15 residues. In nucleotides, the CDR3 is TGTGCCAGCAGTCTTAGGGGGAGAAACACCGGGGAGCTGTTTTTT. Translation gives CASSLRGRNTGELFF.